This entry lists 7 T cell receptor beta chains sequenced from one sample in a study of T-cell memory formation after mild COVID-19. TCRdb fed the 5' RACE reads into MiXCR, producing one record per CDR3 protein. The sample lists about 140,000 distinct CDR3 sequences, around 13% occurring once. Sequenced: PBMCs or a T cell subset sorted from them (not recorded which). Receptor source: an adult woman who had mild COVID-19 (a few samples of this study predate the infection). Cell type and time point are not known.

This clonotype has at least ten counts. This sequence joins TRBV5-5 and TRBJ2-7; maybe TRBD1 (6 bases). Germline V gene sequence: CDR1 SGHKS, CDR2 YYEKEE (reference sequence). V was trimmed by 0 bases and J by 1 base, leaving 8 bases between them. CDR3 length equals 14 residues. CDR3 nucleotide sequence: TGTGCCAGCAGCTTGGTGAGGGGGTCCTACGAGCAGTACTTC. Translating it yields CASSLVRGSYEQYF.

This sequence joins TRBV4-2 and TRBJ2-1; 9 bases align to TRBD2. The germline V gene has CDR1 LGHNA and CDR2 YNFKEQ. CDR3 length: 16 residues. The V and J ends lost 3 bases and 1 base, in that order; junction bases with no gene match: 4. The CDR3 loop reads CASSHPLAGSYNEQFF. The CDR3 region has the DNA TGTGCCAGCAGCCACCCCCTAGCGGGATCCTACAATGAGCAGTTCTTC.

This clonotype was picked up many times. The gene calls are TRBV3-1 and TRBJ2-1; a weak D match, TRBD2 (5 bases). Trimming took 5 bases from V and 9 from J, leaving 20 bases between them. CDR3 length equals 15 residues. CDR1 is LGHDT and CDR2 is YNNKEL in the germline V gene (reference sequence). The CDR3 coding sequence is TGTGCCAGCAGCTTTAAAACGGGGAGAGCTGGTGAGCAGTTCTTC. This translates into CASSFKTGRAGEQFF.

This chain links TRBV12-3 or TRBV12-4 with TRBJ2-5; no definite D call. V was trimmed by 3 bases and J by 0 bases, leaving 8 bases between them. The CDR3 is 14 residues long. The CDR3 DNA reads as TGTGCCAGCAGTTTTCTATCTAACCAAGAGACCCAGTACTTC. The encoded protein is CASSFLSNQETQYF.

V gene TRBV15 combines with J gene TRBJ2-3, with 9 bases aligning to TRBD2. The length of the CDR3 is 15 residues. J lost 4 bases, V lost 0 bases, and 2 bases had no gene match. Looked up from germline, CDR1 is LNHNV and CDR2 is YYDKDF (reference sequence). CDR3 loop: CATSRDVAGADTQYF. DNA for the CDR3: TGTGCCACCAGCAGAGATGTAGCGGGAGCAGATACGCAGTATTTT.

This clonotype came up many times. The chain is built from TRBV4-3 and TRBJ2-1; maybe TRBD2 (6 bases). V was clipped by 0 bases and J by 8 bases, with 17 bases between them. The germline gives CDR1 LGHNA, CDR2 YSLEER. The CDR3 has 16 amino acids. The chain's CDR3 is CASSQDLTSVFYEQFF. CDR3 DNA sequence: TGCGCCAGCAGCCAAGATTTGACTAGTGTGTTCTATGAGCAGTTCTTC.

This chain joins TRBV7-8 and TRBJ1-2; a possible D gene is TRBD1 (5 bases). Looked up from germline, CDR1 is SGHVS and CDR2 is FQNEAQ. The V end was cut by 1 base, the J end by 6 bases, with 12 bases between. The CDR3 contains 14 residues. The CDR3 DNA reads as TGTGCCAGCAGCTTAGTTGAGGGGCGCGATGGCTACACCTTC. Its translation is CASSLVEGRDGYTF. Complete variable domain (other parts from reference TRBV7-8 and TRBJ1-2): GAGVSQSPRYKVAKRGQDVALRCDPISGHVSLFWYQQALGQGPEFLTYFQNEAQLDKSGLPSDRFFAERPEGSVSTLKIQRTQQEDSAVYLCASSLVEGRDGYTFGSGTRLTVV.